The clone carrying this T cell receptor (beta chain) occurred once. The length of the CDR3 is 16 residues. Trimming shortened V by 0 bases and J by 0 bases, and 8 bases separated the two germline ends. CDR1 is MNHEY and CDR2 is SVGAGI in the germline V gene. This specimen comes from a study of blood T cell repertoires in COVID-19. Measured with immunoSEQ multiplex PCR; TCRdb has only the in-frame clones, and not every one. Here the sample spans fewer than 500,000 clones, 86% being singletons. J is TRBJ2-2 and V is TRBV6-5; D is unresolved. This receptor was taken from a woman aged 30 to 39 with active or convalescent COVID-19. Sequenced sample: peripheral blood. The CDR3 DNA is TGTGCCAGCAGTTACTCACTCCACCCGAACACCGGGGAGCTGTTTTTT. Protein product: CASSYSLHPNTGELFF.